This T cell receptor beta chain emerged from a study of blood T cell repertoires in COVID-19. The study drew participants aged about 18 to 89 years from some 24 US areas. Germline CDR1 and CDR2: LNHDA and SQIVND (reference sequence). The CDR3 extends over 15 amino acids. The ends were cut back, 1 base at V and 3 bases at J, with 12 bases in the middle. The repertoire was sequenced with immunoSEQ multiplex PCR; TCRdb's copy has only in-frame clones and lacks some. In the table there are about 380,000 clones, around 90% of which are singletons. The chain is built from TRBV19 and TRBJ2-5; D is undetermined. This TCR was recovered from a woman between 18 and 29 years old who had recovered from COVID-19. The sample comprised PBMCs or T cells enriched from blood (not recorded which). The DNA for the CDR3 is TGTGCCAGTAGTATAGGAGAGCTTTTGGAAGAGACCCAGTACTTC. Translation gives CASSIGELLEETQYF.